The clone carrying this T cell receptor beta chain showed up many times. The antigen is undetermined. The data belong to a study of Graves' ophthalmopathy and Graves' hyperthyroidism. Study background: Peripheral blood was gathered at first diagnosis, ahead of any treatment whatsoever.

Overall study results and limits: Predictions made by the model for ophthalmopathy progression reached roughly 64% sensitivity and roughly 75% specificity.

CDR1 and CDR2 from the germline V gene are SGHTA and FQGNSA. This CDR3 spans 14 amino acids. The V segment lost 5 bases and the J segment 9 bases; nucleotides outside the gene matches: 11. As the starting material, more than 7.5 ml of fresh peripheral blood yielded the PBMCs. CDR3 regions of TCR beta were amplified from RNA transcripts. Second-round multiplex PCR followed a first-round RT-PCR using HTBI primers. Each CDR3 protein gets one entry after TCRdb re-called the multiplex PCR reads with MiXCR. The sample includes a few hundred thousand distinct CDR3 sequences, around a sixth of them seen just once.

The sequence derives from an adult man with Graves' ophthalmopathy. V is TRBV7-2 and J is TRBJ1-1, with 8 positions matching TRBD1. The sample taken for sequencing was peripheral blood. CDR3 sequence reads: CASSIRQGQKQAFF. DNA for the CDR3: TGTGCCAGCAGCATAAGACAGGGGCAAAAACAAGCTTTCTTT.